A selection of T cell receptor beta chains follows, all from one sample in a study of cytomegalovirus exposure and HLA in healthy donors. Here immunoSEQ multiplex PCR was the method, and the copy in TCRdb shows in-frame clones only, minus some. This table has around 150,000 clones, more than 65% appearing once. What was sequenced was PBMCs. The receptor set was obtained from a man between 18 and 35 years old in good health and CMV-seropositive. Both conserved end residues are part of each CDR3. Fields, in order: V gene, clone size, D gene, J gene, CDR3 protein, CDR3 DNA. D genes are given only for firm matches. Not all rows give a size; the values are once, few, many and, for expanded clones, a class.

v_call: TRBV28
clone_size: -
d_call: -
j_call: TRBJ2-7
cdr3_aa: CASSPAVYEQYF
cdr3_nt: TGTGCCAGCAGCCCGGCGGTTTACGAGCAGTACTTC

v_call: TRBV19
clone_size: -
d_call: TRBD1
j_call: TRBJ2-7
cdr3_aa: CASSIGRLGQGAAYEQYF
cdr3_nt: TGTGCCAGTAGTATAGGTCGGTTGGGGCAGGGGGCCGCCTACGAGCAGTACTTC

v_call: TRBV13
clone_size: -
d_call: TRBD1
j_call: TRBJ2-5
cdr3_aa: CASSLGQLDRVGETQYF
cdr3_nt: TGTGCCAGCAGCTTAGGCCAGTTAGACAGGGTGGGAGAGACCCAGTACTTC

v_call: TRBV7-6
clone_size: -
d_call: TRBD2
j_call: TRBJ2-5
cdr3_aa: CASSEGPGTSGTQETQYF
cdr3_nt: TGTGCCAGCAGCGAAGGTCCCGGGACTAGCGGGACCCAAGAGACCCAGTACTTC

v_call: TRBV7-9
clone_size: -
d_call: TRBD2
j_call: TRBJ2-3
cdr3_aa: CASSPGTSGRGDTDTQYF
cdr3_nt: TGTGCCAGCAGCCCCGGGACTAGCGGGAGGGGGGACACAGATACGCAGTATTTT

v_call: TRBV11-1
clone_size: -
d_call: -
j_call: TRBJ2-3
cdr3_aa: CASSFGEDTQYF
cdr3_nt: TGTGCCAGCAGCTTCGGGGAAGATACGCAGTATTTT

v_call: TRBV7-2
clone_size: -
d_call: TRBD2
j_call: TRBJ2-5
cdr3_aa: CASSQGGSGRSGETQYF
cdr3_nt: TGTGCCAGCAGCCAAGGGGGTAGCGGGAGGTCAGGGGAGACCCAGTACTTC

v_call: TRBV18
clone_size: -
d_call: -
j_call: TRBJ1-2
cdr3_aa: CASSRGGQEGYTF
cdr3_nt: TGTGCCAGCTCACGGGGGGGGCAAGAAGGCTACACCTTC

v_call: TRBV19
clone_size: -
d_call: -
j_call: TRBJ1-1
cdr3_aa: CASRVRFRDTEAFF
cdr3_nt: TGTGCCAGTAGGGTGCGCTTCAGGGACACTGAAGCTTTCTTT

v_call: TRBV29-1
clone_size: -
d_call: -
j_call: TRBJ2-5
cdr3_aa: CSVNIGRVGETQYF
cdr3_nt: TGCAGCGTTAATATCGGCAGGGTGGGAGAGACCCAGTACTTC

v_call: TRBV11-2
clone_size: few
d_call: -
j_call: TRBJ2-2
cdr3_aa: CASSFERAGELFF
cdr3_nt: TGTGCCAGCAGCTTTGAGAGAGCCGGGGAGCTGTTTTTT

v_call: TRBV28
clone_size: -
d_call: TRBD1
j_call: TRBJ2-2
cdr3_aa: CASRRDRVNTGELFF
cdr3_nt: TGTGCCAGCAGGCGGGACAGGGTGAACACCGGGGAGCTGTTTTTT

v_call: TRBV23-1
clone_size: -
d_call: -
j_call: TRBJ2-2
cdr3_aa: CASGLPGELFF
cdr3_nt: TGCGCCAGCGGCCTGCCCGGGGAGCTGTTTTTT

v_call: TRBV5-1
clone_size: -
d_call: TRBD1
j_call: TRBJ2-5
cdr3_aa: CASSRGSSGGQETQYF
cdr3_nt: TGCGCCAGCAGCCGCGGGTCCTCAGGGGGTCAAGAGACCCAGTACTTC

v_call: TRBV10-1
clone_size: -
d_call: TRBD2
j_call: TRBJ2-7
cdr3_aa: CASSEGSGTSDSYEQYF
cdr3_nt: TGCGCCAGCAGTGAGGGAAGCGGGACTAGCGACTCCTACGAGCAGTACTTC

v_call: TRBV7-2
clone_size: -
d_call: -
j_call: TRBJ2-1
cdr3_aa: CASSLDLDEQFF
cdr3_nt: TGTGCCAGCAGCCTCGACTTGGATGAGCAGTTCTTC

v_call: TRBV11-2
clone_size: -
d_call: -
j_call: TRBJ2-5
cdr3_aa: CASSLTLLGAVETQYF
cdr3_nt: TGTGCCAGCAGCTTAACCCTACTGGGGGCGGTTGAGACCCAGTACTTC

v_call: TRBV27
clone_size: -
d_call: -
j_call: TRBJ2-7
cdr3_aa: CASSETRGEQYF
cdr3_nt: TGTGCCAGCAGCGAGACACGGGGAGAGCAGTACTTC

v_call: TRBV19
clone_size: -
d_call: -
j_call: TRBJ2-7
cdr3_aa: CASGSGGSYEQYF
cdr3_nt: TGTGCCAGTGGGTCCGGGGGATCATACGAGCAGTACTTC

v_call: TRBV2
clone_size: -
d_call: TRBD1
j_call: TRBJ2-6
cdr3_aa: CASTLQGARTGANVLTF
cdr3_nt: TGTGCCAGCACCTTACAGGGGGCTCGCACTGGGGCCAACGTCCTGACTTTC

v_call: TRBV14
clone_size: medium-sized
d_call: TRBD1
j_call: TRBJ1-4
cdr3_aa: CASSRDREKLFF
cdr3_nt: TGTGCCAGCAGTAGGGACAGAGAAAAACTGTTTTTT

v_call: TRBV6-6
clone_size: -
d_call: TRBD1
j_call: TRBJ1-4
cdr3_aa: CASSRQGLEKLFF
cdr3_nt: TGTGCCAGCAGTCGACAGGGGTTGGAAAAACTGTTTTTT

v_call: TRBV13
clone_size: -
d_call: -
j_call: TRBJ2-2
cdr3_aa: CASSLEGVNTGELFF
cdr3_nt: TGTGCCAGCAGCTTAGAAGGGGTCAACACCGGGGAGCTGTTTTTT

v_call: TRBV28
clone_size: -
d_call: -
j_call: TRBJ2-7
cdr3_aa: CASSPQAVPYEQYF
cdr3_nt: TGTGCCAGCAGTCCCCAGGCTGTTCCCTACGAGCAGTACTTC

v_call: TRBV7-9
clone_size: -
d_call: -
j_call: TRBJ2-1
cdr3_aa: CASSLEGGAVDYNEQFF
cdr3_nt: TGTGCCAGCAGCTTAGAAGGAGGAGCGGTAGATTACAATGAGCAGTTCTTC

v_call: TRBV6-4
clone_size: -
d_call: -
j_call: TRBJ2-3
cdr3_aa: CASGKGDTDTQYF
cdr3_nt: TGTGCCAGCGGAAAAGGGGACACAGATACGCAGTATTTT

v_call: TRBV4-1
clone_size: -
d_call: -
j_call: TRBJ2-2
cdr3_aa: CASSQGEPGELFF
cdr3_nt: TGCGCCAGCAGCCAAGGAGAACCCGGGGAGCTGTTTTTT

v_call: TRBV5-4
clone_size: -
d_call: TRBD1
j_call: TRBJ2-5
cdr3_aa: CASRRGPYQETQYF
cdr3_nt: TGTGCCAGCAGAAGGGGGCCGTACCAAGAGACCCAGTACTTC

v_call: TRBV25-1
clone_size: few
d_call: -
j_call: TRBJ1-4
cdr3_aa: CASSLGRGGKLFF
cdr3_nt: TGTGCCAGCAGTTTAGGACGCGGGGGAAAACTGTTTTTT

v_call: TRBV6-5
clone_size: few
d_call: -
j_call: TRBJ1-4
cdr3_aa: CASSPRQFREKLFF
cdr3_nt: TGTGCCAGCAGTCCTAGACAGTTTAGGGAAAAACTGTTTTTT

v_call: TRBV19
clone_size: -
d_call: TRBD1
j_call: TRBJ2-2
cdr3_aa: CASSIRGQGGTGELFF
cdr3_nt: TGTGCCAGTAGTATAAGAGGACAGGGTGGCACCGGGGAGCTGTTTTTT

v_call: TRBV4-3
clone_size: -
d_call: TRBD1
j_call: TRBJ1-4
cdr3_aa: CASSLRTGYEKLFF
cdr3_nt: TGCGCCAGCAGCCTAAGGACAGGGTACGAAAAACTGTTTTTT

v_call: TRBV14
clone_size: once
d_call: -
j_call: TRBJ2-7
cdr3_aa: CASSQVTGVYEQYF
cdr3_nt: TGTGCCAGCAGCCAAGTGACGGGGGTCTACGAGCAGTACTTC

v_call: TRBV5-4
clone_size: -
d_call: -
j_call: TRBJ1-2
cdr3_aa: CASSKDGANYGYTF
cdr3_nt: TGTGCCAGCAGTAAAGACGGAGCTAACTATGGCTACACCTTC

v_call: TRBV5-1
clone_size: -
d_call: -
j_call: TRBJ2-1
cdr3_aa: CASSLAPGTVGYNEQFF
cdr3_nt: TGCGCCAGCAGCTTGGCCCCGGGAACGGTAGGGTACAATGAGCAGTTCTTC

v_call: TRBV2
clone_size: few
d_call: -
j_call: TRBJ2-7
cdr3_aa: CASEGRRAGGEQYF
cdr3_nt: TGTGCCAGCGAGGGGCGAAGGGCCGGGGGAGAGCAGTACTTC

v_call: TRBV30
clone_size: -
d_call: -
j_call: TRBJ2-5
cdr3_aa: CAWSVAQGGETQYF
cdr3_nt: TGTGCCTGGAGTGTAGCCCAGGGAGGAGAGACCCAGTACTTC

v_call: TRBV19
clone_size: -
d_call: TRBD1
j_call: TRBJ1-1
cdr3_aa: CASRRGQKSSEAFF
cdr3_nt: TGTGCCAGTAGGCGGGGACAGAAAAGTTCCGAAGCTTTCTTT

v_call: TRBV4-1
clone_size: -
d_call: TRBD1
j_call: TRBJ2-3
cdr3_aa: CASSQTPGTEVKDTQYF
cdr3_nt: TGCGCCAGCAGCCAAACCCCCGGGACAGAAGTTAAGGATACGCAGTATTTT

v_call: TRBV19
clone_size: -
d_call: TRBD1
j_call: TRBJ2-5
cdr3_aa: CASRAGTGQETQYF
cdr3_nt: TGTGCCAGTAGGGCCGGGACAGGGCAAGAGACCCAGTACTTC

v_call: TRBV5-1
clone_size: -
d_call: -
j_call: TRBJ1-1
cdr3_aa: CASSSGVGGEAFF
cdr3_nt: TGCGCCAGCAGCTCGGGGGTTGGGGGTGAAGCTTTCTTT

v_call: TRBV14
clone_size: -
d_call: -
j_call: TRBJ2-3
cdr3_aa: CASSHSGADTQYF
cdr3_nt: TGTGCCAGCAGCCACTCAGGGGCAGATACGCAGTATTTT

v_call: TRBV6-4
clone_size: once
d_call: -
j_call: TRBJ2-3
cdr3_aa: CASSPDRGTDTQYF
cdr3_nt: TGTGCCAGCAGTCCGGACAGAGGCACAGATACGCAGTATTTT

v_call: TRBV6-5
clone_size: few
d_call: -
j_call: TRBJ1-5
cdr3_aa: CASSVLSNQPQHF
cdr3_nt: TGTGCCAGCAGTGTCCTAAGCAATCAGCCCCAGCATTTT

v_call: TRBV27
clone_size: -
d_call: -
j_call: TRBJ1-2
cdr3_aa: CASSLWGGRAGYTF
cdr3_nt: TGTGCCAGCAGTTTATGGGGGGGAAGGGCCGGCTACACCTTC

v_call: TRBV5-6
clone_size: -
d_call: -
j_call: TRBJ2-7
cdr3_aa: CASSSFYEQYF
cdr3_nt: TGTGCCAGCAGCTCTTTCTACGAGCAGTACTTC

v_call: TRBV18
clone_size: -
d_call: TRBD1
j_call: TRBJ1-2
cdr3_aa: CASSLDDKGQGPYTF
cdr3_nt: TGTGCCAGCTCCCTCGACGATAAGGGACAGGGACCCTACACCTTC

v_call: TRBV6-5
clone_size: -
d_call: TRBD1
j_call: TRBJ2-7
cdr3_aa: CASTATGTGTVEQYF
cdr3_nt: TGTGCCAGCACCGCAACCGGGACAGGGACTGTAGAGCAGTACTTC

v_call: TRBV6-5
clone_size: -
d_call: -
j_call: TRBJ1-5
cdr3_aa: CASSYGTTNQPQHF
cdr3_nt: TGTGCCAGCAGTTACGGGACTACCAATCAGCCCCAGCATTTT

v_call: TRBV27
clone_size: -
d_call: TRBD1
j_call: TRBJ1-4
cdr3_aa: CASSSGGANEKLFF
cdr3_nt: TGTGCCAGCAGTTCAGGGGGAGCTAATGAAAAACTGTTTTTT

v_call: TRBV27
clone_size: -
d_call: -
j_call: TRBJ2-7
cdr3_aa: CASSLSTRGDEQYF
cdr3_nt: TGTGCCAGCAGTTTATCGACCAGGGGGGACGAGCAGTACTTC

v_call: TRBV27
clone_size: -
d_call: -
j_call: TRBJ2-1
cdr3_aa: CASSPPRRARDEQFF
cdr3_nt: TGTGCCAGCAGTCCCCCCCGGAGGGCTAGAGATGAGCAGTTCTTC

v_call: TRBV5-1
clone_size: -
d_call: -
j_call: TRBJ1-1
cdr3_aa: CASSSTGDTEAFF
cdr3_nt: TGCGCCAGCAGCTCAACAGGAGACACTGAAGCTTTCTTT